The next 26 T cell receptor beta chains were all read from a single sample in a study of T cells expressing NK-cell markers. TCRdb reprocessed the 5' RACE reads and reports one entry per CDR3 protein, with no DNA. Found here are about half a million distinct CDR3 sequences; the top ten clones hold roughly 1.4%. Sequences were obtained from blood T cells: a sorted CD56 or NKG2C T cell subset, CD4+ or CD8+ T cells, or bulk PBMC T cells (not recorded which). All receptors come from a woman between 50 and 59 years old in good health.

V usage is TRBV12-3 or TRBV12-4 and J usage is TRBJ2-1; TCRdb proposes TRBD2, but this gene call is untestable without DNA. The CDR3 length is 14 residues. The CDR3 spells CATCHGAGVNEQFF.

V gene TRBV25-1 combines with J gene TRBJ2-3; TCRdb calls TRBD2, which cannot be checked without DNA. The CDR3 spans 13 residues. Germline loops: CDR1 MGHDK, CDR2 SYGVNS. CDR3 amino acids: CASRAGVTDTQYF. The variable domain in full, completed from reference TRBV25-1 and TRBJ2-3, reads EADIYQTPRYLVIGTGKKITLECSQTMGHDKMYWYQQDPGMELHLIHYSYGVNSTEKGDLSSESTVSRIRTEHFPLTLESARPSHTSQYLCASRAGVTDTQYFGPGTRLTVL.

The V gene is TRBV20-1, the J gene TRBJ2-5; TCRdb indicates TRBD2, and absent DNA this call remains unverified. The CDR3 covers 16 residues. Germline V gives CDR1 DFQATT, CDR2 SNEGSKA (reference sequence). The CDR3 region is CSALSGVSLFQETQYF.

This chain's CDR3 is CASSLFGYNEQFF. The genes are TRBV7-3 and TRBJ2-1. From germline, CDR1 is SGHTA and CDR2 FQGTGA. The CDR3 extends over 13 amino acids.

J is TRBJ2-1 and V is TRBV7-8; TCRdb names TRBD1, which stays unverified in the absence of DNA. This CDR3 comprises 14 residues. Germline values: CDR1 SGHVS, CDR2 FQNEAQ. This chain's CDR3 is CASSSINRGREQFF.

The chain carries TRBV7-9 and TRBJ2-4; the D call of TRBD1 rests on TCRdb alone, since no DNA is present to check it. CDR3 size: 15 residues. Germline assignment: CDR1 SEHNR and CDR2 FQNEAQ (reference sequence). Here the CDR3 reads CASSSRGVEVDIQYF.

The chain links TRBV12-3 or TRBV12-4 to TRBJ2-3; TCRdb gives TRBD1 as the D gene, but with no DNA this cannot be confirmed. The CDR3 has 16 residues. The CDR3 sequence: CASSPLPGSSTDTQYF.

The chain combines TRBV3-1 with TRBJ2-1; TCRdb calls TRBD2, which cannot be checked without DNA. Germline loops: CDR1 LGHDT, CDR2 YNNKEL (reference sequence). The CDR3 is 12 residues long. CDR3 amino acids: CAVERGNNEQFF.

The gene calls are TRBV12-3 or TRBV12-4 and TRBJ2-7. CDR3 length: 12 residues. The CDR3 reads CASSLSLRGQYF.

The V and J genes are TRBV20-1 and TRBJ2-1; the TCRdb call, TRBD2, lacks DNA for checking. CDR1 is DFQATT and CDR2 is SNEGSKA in the germline V gene (reference sequence). This CDR3 spans 14 amino acids. CDR3: CSASLAGGLYEQFF.

The chain employs TRBV7-9 and TRBJ2-4; TCRdb lists TRBD2, though no DNA is available to test this call. CDR1 is SEHNR, CDR2 FQNEAQ, per germline (reference sequence). The CDR3 is 19 amino acids. The CDR3 is CASSPRMRGTSIGNDIQYF.

This rearrangement joins TRBV24-1 to TRBJ2-2; the D gene TCRdb calls, TRBD2, cannot be checked with no DNA. The germline V gene encodes CDR1 KGHDR and CDR2 SFDVKD. This CDR3 is 14 amino acids long. CDR3 amino acids: CATGNPRLTGELFF.

The chain couples TRBV3-1 to TRBJ2-1; TCRdb picks TRBD2, but there is no DNA to check that call. From germline, CDR1 is LGHDT and CDR2 YNNKEL (reference sequence). The CDR3 is 16 residues long. The CDR3 is CASSQGGTSGFNEQFF.

The V gene is TRBV6-2 or TRBV6-3, the J gene TRBJ1-4. CDR1 is MNHEY, CDR2 SVGEGT, per germline. The length of the CDR3 is 13 residues. The CDR3 region is CARRQAGREKLFF.

The rearrangement links TRBV19 to TRBJ2-7; checking the TCRdb D call of TRBD1 is not possible without DNA. Germline V gene sequence: CDR1 LNHDA, CDR2 SQIVND (reference sequence). There are 13 residues in the CDR3. Here the CDR3 reads CASSAGPSYEQYF.

The rearrangement joins TRBV20-1 to TRBJ2-5; TCRdb lists TRBD1, though no DNA is available to test this call. Germline CDR1 is DFQATT and CDR2 is SNEGSKA (reference sequence). This CDR3 is 11 amino acids long. The CDR3 here is CSALYNGGWYF.

The chain recombines TRBV7-9 with TRBJ2-5; checking the TCRdb D call of TRBD1 is not possible without DNA. This CDR3 region has 15 residues. Looked up from germline, CDR1 is SEHNR and CDR2 is FQNEAQ (reference sequence). The chain's CDR3 is CASSQSSQGGETQYF.

The CDR3 reads CASSSSWGEGSYEQYF. The V and J genes are TRBV5-1 and TRBJ2-7; the D gene TCRdb calls, TRBD1, cannot be checked with no DNA. The germline CDR1 and CDR2 sequences are SGHRS and YFSETQ. The length of the CDR3 is 16 residues.

This chain uses TRBV5-4 with TRBJ2-2; with no DNA, the TCRdb D assignment of TRBD2 cannot be verified. The CDR3 spans 17 residues. Germline V lookup: CDR1 SGHNT, CDR2 YYREEE (reference sequence). CDR3 sequence reads: CASSLAGSGRSTGELFF.

The genes are TRBV29-1 and TRBJ2-3; the TRBD1 assignment by TCRdb is unverifiable without DNA. This CDR3 contains 13 residues. Per germline, CDR1 SQVTM and CDR2 ANQGSEA. The CDR3 loop reads CSPRAAGTDTQYF.

This sequence joins TRBV5-5 and TRBJ2-4; TCRdb's D gene call, TRBD2, goes unchecked for lack of DNA. This CDR3 comprises 14 residues. Germline CDR1 SGHKS, CDR2 YYEKEE (reference sequence). The CDR3 reads CASSRSGTKNIQYF.

The chain has TRBV5-1 and TRBJ1-1; the D gene TCRdb calls, TRBD1, cannot be checked with no DNA. The CDR3 is made up of 15 amino acids. The V gene's germline CDR1 is SGHRS and CDR2 YFSETQ. CDR3 in amino acids: CASSLELRDRGEAFF.

V gene TRBV6-1 combines with J gene TRBJ1-5; TCRdb selects TRBD1, and the lack of DNA leaves this call unchecked. CDR3 length: 15 residues. Germline CDR1 reads MNHNS; CDR2 reads SASEGT. The CDR3 spells CASSGTGQINQPQHF.

The chain carries TRBV6-5 and TRBJ1-4. This CDR3 has 13 amino acids. CDR1 is MNHEY, CDR2 SVGAGI, per germline. CDR3 region: CASRPYLGRKLFF.

The chain employs TRBV18 and TRBJ2-7; TCRdb names TRBD2, which stays unverified in the absence of DNA. The germline V gene has CDR1 KGHSH and CDR2 LQKENI. This CDR3 comprises 13 residues. The CDR3 here is CASSAGRAGEQYF.

The chain recombines TRBV5-5 with TRBJ2-1; the D gene TCRdb calls, TRBD2, cannot be checked with no DNA. Per germline, CDR1 SGHKS and CDR2 YYEKEE (reference sequence). The CDR3 has 15 amino acids. CDR3: CASSVSGRMENEQFF.